This record covers a single T cell receptor (beta chain). Antigen unknown. Losses at the gene ends were 5 bases for V and 5 bases for J; bases not matched to a gene: 4. Germline CDR1 and CDR2: SGHTA and FQGNSA. CDR3 length: 14 amino acids. This entry comes from a study of CD8 T cells in Susac syndrome. Overall study findings and caveats: The CD4+ T cell repertoires in Susac syndrome did not show any clonal expansion.

An amount of RNA that ranged from roughly 0.5 to 1 ug was reverse transcribed with random hexamers. Amplification of the TCR beta CDR3 was carried out by immunoSEQ multiplex PCR, which spanned a total of 54 Vbeta and 13 Jbeta segments. MiXCR, applied by TCRdb to the immunoSEQ multiplex PCR reads, yields one record per CDR3 protein. The sample consists of over 65,000 distinct CDR3 sequences, more than 85% of them appearing once. Sequencing input: CD4+ T cells from PBMCs. The sequence was obtained from a human donor with Susac syndrome. This chain links TRBV7-2 with TRBJ2-1, with 9 bases lining up with TRBD2. Here the CDR3 reads CASSPVAGDNEQFF. CDR3 in DNA: TGTGCCAGCAGCCCGGTAGCGGGAGACAATGAGCAGTTCTTC. The variable domain in full, with the rest retrieved from reference TRBV7-2 and TRBJ2-1, is GAGVSQSPSNKVTEKGKDVELRCDPISGHTALYWYRQSLGQGLEFLIYFQGNSAPDKSGLPSDRFSAERTGGSVSTLTIQRTQQEDSAVYLCASSPVAGDNEQFFGPGTRLTVL.